A single TCR beta chain is shown here with its context. The clone's antigen remains unknown. Per-nucleotide qualities are absent, and no much larger clonotype sits a single base away. This sample includes further DNA sequences coding for the same CDR3. This sample is part of a study of T cell changes during pregnancy in multiple sclerosis (dated by TCRdb to about 2019). In the study overall: The study examined how the T cell repertoire changed over the course of pregnancy in women with multiple sclerosis.

Trimming removed 0 bases from V and 1 base from J, leaving 10 bases between the germline ends. The germline V gene encodes CDR1 SGDLS and CDR2 YYNGEE. The CDR3 measures 15 amino acids from cysteine to phenylalanine. The CDR3 DNA has 45 bases and is translated from base 1. Receptor libraries were prepared by the immunoSEQ multiplex PCR assay. Here the immuneACCESS table is served through TCRdb, limited to in-frame sequences with V and J called. Missing clones are a known gap in these copies; in checked studies unresolved V genes cover under half, and the rest lacks a known reason. This sample lists roughly 40,000 clones; 91% were detected once. Jointly, the top ten make up less than 0.75% of the sample.

The sample consisted of CD4+ T cells from peripheral blood mononuclear cells, taken before pregnancy. The source of this sequence is a female donor with multiple sclerosis, enrolled in a pregnancy study. This sequence uses TRBV9 and TRBJ1-2, with a tentative D gene TRBD1 over 6 matching bases. The nucleotide sequence reads as follows: TGTGCCAGCAGCGTAGGGGGGCAGGGTAACTATGGCTACACCTTC. It encodes CASSVGGQGNYGYTF.